The sample holds one count of the clone carrying this T cell receptor beta chain. Its antigen is unidentified. This specimen belongs to a study of radiotherapy plus CTLA-4 blockade in lung cancer. General study findings and limits: TCR clones originating in tumors grew in number in blood after radiotherapy plus ipilimumab.

The protocol was immunoSEQ multiplex PCR, while the TCRdb copy is restricted to in-frame clones and leaves out a portion. The table has about 73,000 clones, around 86% seen once. With V trimmed by 8 bases and J by 4 bases, 11 bases remained unmatched. There are 15 residues in the CDR3. Per germline, CDR1 LNHNV and CDR2 YYDKDF (reference sequence). The chain uses TRBV15 and TRBJ2-1, with 7 positions matching TRBD2. This TCR derives from a human donor with non-small cell lung cancer that progressed on radiotherapy plus ipilimumab. The specimen comprised peripheral blood, sampled from a patient treated with radiotherapy plus ipilimumab. The CDR3 region has the DNA TGTGCCACCCGACCTCTAGCGGATATATACAATGAGCAGTTCTTC. It yields the protein CATRPLADIYNEQFF. Drawing the rest from reference TRBV15 and TRBJ2-1, the complete variable domain is DAMVIQNPRYQVTQFGKPVTLSCSQTLNHNVMYWYQQKSSQAPKLLFHYYDKDFNNEADTPDNFQSRRPNTSFCFLDIRSPGLGDTAMYLCATRPLADIYNEQFFGPGTRLTVL.